A selection of T cell receptor beta chains follows, all from one sample in a study of T cell responses to AZD1222 COVID-19 vaccine. Assay: immunoSEQ multiplex PCR; the TCRdb copy retains only in-frame clones and omits some. The table has some 200,000 clones, approximately 90% seen once; the top ten hold 0.99%. The sequences come from peripheral blood, collected on day 0 of AZD1222 vaccination. Every receptor here comes from an adult in good health. CDR3s leave out the opening cysteine and the closing phenylalanine or tryptophan. Some rows mark clone size as missing; the rest say once, few, many or name a class of expanded clone.

size	V	J	CDR3
NA	TRBV20-1	TRBJ1-1	SARQAFGAF
once	TRBV18	TRBJ2-5	ASSPTFGETQY
once	TRBV7-8	TRBJ2-7	ASSFGTYEQY
NA	TRBV7-8	TRBJ1-6	ASSLSGTSLSPLH
NA	TRBV7-2	TRBJ1-2	ASSLPRARGGYT
NA	TRBV19	TRBJ1-5	ASSPWGREPQH
NA	TRBV2	TRBJ2-7	ASNREAGGVMEQY
NA	TRBV29-1	TRBJ1-2	SVGGLIHYGYT
once	TRBV19	TRBJ1-2	ASSRARDYGYT
NA	TRBV11-2	TRBJ2-1	ASSSYYEQF